These 12 T cell receptor beta chains were sequenced from one sample in a study of OX40 agonist ivuxolimab in advanced cancers. Clones were sequenced by immunoSEQ multiplex PCR, and TCRdb holds only the in-frame ones, with some missing. The repertoire holds roughly 42,000 clones, 65% to 90% seen once, with about an eighth in the top ten. The sequencing here drew on CD4+ or CD8+ T cells sorted from blood, taken in a trial of the OX40 agonist ivuxolimab. All receptors derive from an adult with an advanced solid tumor such as melanoma, head and neck, liver or kidney cancer.

This sequence joins TRBV27 and TRBJ2-7, with D uncertain. CDR1 and CDR2 (germline): MNHEY, SMNVEV (reference sequence). Trimming stripped 6 bases from V and 4 bases from J, with 10 bases between. The CDR3 runs to 12 residues. The CDR3 DNA follows: TGTGCCAGCAGAAAGGGTGGGTACGAGCAGTACTTC. It codes for CASRKGGYEQYF.

The chain joins TRBV5-6 to TRBJ2-7; 7 nucleotides agree with TRBD1. After removal of 4 bases from V and 4 bases from J, the junction contained 14 bases not matched to a gene. CDR3 size: 16 residues. Germline V lookup: CDR1 SGHDT, CDR2 YYEEEE. Written as DNA, the CDR3 is TGTGCCAGCAGCCATGAGTTAACAGGGGTTATGTACGAGCAGTACTTC. Amino acids: CASSHELTGVMYEQYF. The full variable domain, its missing parts supplied by reference TRBV5-6 and TRBJ2-7, is DAGVTQSPTHLIKTRGQQVTLRCSPKSGHDTVSWYQQALGQGPQFIFQYYEEEERQRGNFPDRFSGHQFPNYSSELNVNALLLGDSALYLCASSHELTGVMYEQYFGPGTRLTVT.

CDR3 DNA sequence: TGTGCCAGCAGCTTAAGTAGTGTGGATCAGGATAGCAATCAGCCCCAGCATTTT. Translated: CASSLSSVDQDSNQPQHF. The rearrangement joins TRBV7-9 to TRBJ1-5; D remains unclear. This CDR3 is built from 18 residues. Germline CDR1 and CDR2: SEHNR and FQNEAQ (reference sequence). Trimming removed 2 bases at V and 0 bases at J, with 17 bases between.

This chain connects TRBV9 to TRBJ2-7; 11 positions match TRBD2. Looked up from germline, CDR1 is SGDLS and CDR2 is YYNGEE. CDR3 size: 15 residues. Trimming cost V 4 bases and J 2 bases; bases outside gene matches: 5. The CDR3 DNA is TGTGCCAGCAGCCCGACTAGCGGGGTCACCTACGAGCAGTACTTC. Protein product: CASSPTSGVTYEQYF.

This clone occurred a few times. The rearrangement uses TRBV28 and TRBJ2-7; D is uncertain. Germline CDR1 reads MDHEN; CDR2 reads SYDVKM. The CDR3 is made up of 14 amino acids. Trimming took off 1 base at V and 2 bases at J, with 9 bases between the two ends. CDR3 residues: CASSLLPGAYEQYF. Here the CDR3 DNA reads TGTGCCAGCAGTTTATTGCCTGGAGCCTACGAGCAGTACTTC.

The V and J genes are TRBV7-2 and TRBJ2-7, with 8 nucleotides matching TRBD1. The CDR3 contains 14 residues. The germline V gene encodes CDR1 SGHTA and CDR2 FQGNSA. V trimming: 6 bases; J trimming: 2 bases; junction bases outside the gene matches: 6. The DNA for the CDR3 is TGTGCCAGCAGGGACAGGGATGGAACCTACGAGCAGTACTTC. Translating it yields CASRDRDGTYEQYF.

This clone has a single count. This rearrangement joins TRBV7-9 to TRBJ2-7; no definite D call. The CDR3 loop spans 11 amino acids. Germline V gene sequence: CDR1 SEHNR, CDR2 FQNEAQ (reference sequence). V was pared by 1 base and J by 6 bases, with 4 bases between. CDR3 loop: CASSLVGEQYF. DNA of the CDR3: TGTGCCAGCAGCTTAGTTGGCGAGCAGTACTTC.

The genes are TRBV9 and TRBJ1-2; weak D call: TRBD1 (5 bases). V lost 0 bases, J lost 0 bases, and 9 bases lay in between. The CDR3 is 15 residues long. The germline V gene encodes CDR1 SGDLS and CDR2 YYNGEE. The CDR3 region has the DNA TGTGCCAGCAGCGTAGAGGGGAGACCTAACTATGGCTACACCTTC. Amino acids: CASSVEGRPNYGYTF.

The chain recombines TRBV14 with TRBJ2-1; D is possibly TRBD2 (5 bases). CDR1 and CDR2 (germline): SGHDN, FVKESK. The CDR3 is made up of 16 amino acids. V was pared by 1 base and J by 4 bases, with 14 bases between. The CDR3 DNA sequence: TGTGCCAGCAGCCAAGTCTGGGCGGGCGCATACAATGAGCAGTTCTTC. Translation gives CASSQVWAGAYNEQFF. Supplemented by reference TRBV14 and TRBJ2-1, the full variable domain reads EAGVTQFPSHSVIEKGQTVTLRCDPISGHDNLYWYRRVMGKEIKFLLHFVKESKQDESGMPNNRFLAERTGGTYSTLKVQPAELEDSGVYFCASSQVWAGAYNEQFFGPGTRLTVL.

The gene calls are TRBV9 and TRBJ1-4, with a possible D match to TRBD1 (6 bases). CDR1 and CDR2 from the germline V gene are SGDLS and YYNGEE. The CDR3 has 15 residues. Trimming removed 4 bases at V and 6 bases at J, with 16 bases between. CDR3 nucleotide sequence: TGTGCCAGCAGCCCCGAGGGGGGGCTGTATGAAAAACTGTTTTTT. Residues: CASSPEGGLYEKLFF. Full variable domain (rest looked up from reference TRBV9 and TRBJ1-4): DSGVTQTPKHLITATGQRVTLRCSPRSGDLSVYWYQQSLDQGLQFLIQYYNGEERAKGNILERFSAQQFPDLHSELNLSSLELGDSALYFCASSPEGGLYEKLFFGSGTQLSVL.

V gene TRBV7-9 combines with J gene TRBJ1-2; 9 bases match TRBD1. Germline assignment: CDR1 SEHNR and CDR2 FQNEAQ (reference sequence). This CDR3 comprises 15 residues. V shed 5 bases and J 1 base; nucleotides not matched to a gene: 5. Here the CDR3 reads CASSPLTGGNYGYTF. The CDR3 coding sequence is TGTGCCAGCAGCCCGTTGACAGGGGGTAACTATGGCTACACCTTC.

The gene calls are TRBV5-5 and TRBJ1-2, with TRBD1 matching 7 bases. CDR3 size: 15 residues. CDR1 and CDR2 (germline): SGHKS, YYEKEE (reference sequence). V dropped 4 bases and J dropped 0; count of bases not matched to a gene: 6. This CDR3 reads CASSRDRLSNYGYTF. As DNA, the CDR3 is TGTGCCAGCAGCAGGGACAGACTATCTAACTATGGCTACACCTTC.